This TCR beta chain is from a study of beta chain features in type 1 diabetes. Study details: Cells sorted and examined across all samples totaled approximately 100,000,000.

Overall study findings and caveats: Type 1 diabetes patients had moderately but significantly shorter TCRB CDR3s in all four CD4+ subsets. VDJ junctions in type 1 diabetes patients carried more deletions and fewer insertions.

Comment on this clone: Its target is not known.

Reverse transcribing all isolated RNA meant expressed TCRB transcripts were sequenced. Method: immunoSEQ multiplex PCR; TCRdb's copy keeps in-frame clones and lacks some. Among 600,000 to 650,000 clones, 15% to 18% were seen once, and the ten largest hold about 0.086%. With 2 bases clipped from V and 8 bases from J, the junction kept 8 bases outside the gene matches. The CDR3 loop spans 14 amino acids. Per germline, CDR1 MDHEN and CDR2 SYDVKM. Sequencing was performed on naive CD4+ T cells from blood. This receptor was obtained from a man in his late teens or twenties in good health. The rearrangement joins TRBV28 to TRBJ1-2; 7 positions match TRBD1. The CDR3: CASSLPDRVWGYTF. Here the CDR3 DNA reads TGTGCCAGCAGTTTACCCGACAGGGTCTGGGGCTACACCTTC.